The 13 T cell receptor beta chains given below trace back to one sample, sequenced in a study of T cell repertoires in cytomegalovirus infection. TCRdb redid the calling of the reads with MiXCR, one entry per CDR3 protein. The table shows just over 450,000 distinct CDR3 sequences, with approximately 40% occurring only once. These receptors have no identified antigens. The input for sequencing was cultured PBMCs, taken from culture after CMV antigen stimulation. Receptors were obtained from a human donor in good health (CMV status not recorded). Some clones in this sample may be carry-over from other donors' samples.

The chain employs TRBV4-1 and TRBJ2-2; TRBD2 matches at 8 bases. V trimming: 5 bases; J trimming: 2 bases; junction bases outside the gene matches: 4. The germline gives CDR1 MGHRA, CDR2 YSYEKL. This CDR3 spans 15 amino acids. As DNA, the CDR3 is TGCGCCAGCAGCGGTAGCGGGATCAACACCGGGGAGCTGTTTTTT. Residues: CASSGSGINTGELFF.

The V call is TRBV5-1, the J call TRBJ1-5, with D hard to call. Trimming shortened V by 0 bases and J by 6 bases, and 19 bases separated the two germline ends. The CDR3 spans 17 residues. Germline V CDR1 and CDR2: SGHRS, YFSETQ. Written as DNA, the CDR3 is TGCGCCAGCAGCTTGGCCCGGCGCGGGAAATCCGGTCAGCCCCAGCATTTT. Translated: CASSLARRGKSGQPQHF.

This chain links TRBV19 with TRBJ2-3, with no clear D. This CDR3 has 14 residues. V was clipped by 8 bases and J by 1 base, with 13 bases between them. The germline V gene has CDR1 LNHDA and CDR2 SQIVND (reference sequence). CDR3 DNA sequence: TGTGCCAGTGGGATTGACTCGGGCACAGATACGCAGTATTTT. It codes for CASGIDSGTDTQYF.

DNA of the CDR3: TGTGCCAGCAGCCCCGAACAGGTCACCGCGACCGGGGAGCTGTTTTTT. Translating it yields CASSPEQVTATGELFF. The rearrangement links TRBV7-6 to TRBJ2-2; D is perhaps TRBD1 (5 bases). Germline values: CDR1 SGHVS, CDR2 FNYEAQ. V was shortened by 5 bases and J by 5 bases, with 18 bases between the two germline ends. CDR3 length: 16 amino acids.

The chain employs TRBV24-1 and TRBJ1-2; no clear D. Trimming cost V 4 bases and J 5 bases, with 10 bases left between them. Per the germline V gene, CDR1 is KGHDR and CDR2 is SFDVKD. The CDR3 has 13 amino acids. In DNA form, the CDR3 reads TGTGCCACCAGTGAATTCCCGTTTTATGGCTACACCTTC. Its translation is CATSEFPFYGYTF.

On this clonotype: One end of the junction does not line up with germline, which may come from a read error. The rearrangement uses TRBV7-2 and TRBJ1-1; unclear D gene. Germline assignment: CDR1 SGHTA and CDR2 FQGNSA. The CDR3 is 14 amino acids. The chain's CDR3 is CVSSLTPPFFPAFF. Here the CDR3 DNA reads TGTGTCAGCAGCTTAACTCCACCTTTTTTCCCGGCTTTCTTT.

The table lists this clonotype with a few counts. The chain couples TRBV10-3 to TRBJ1-2; tentatively, D is TRBD1 (5 bases). Germline CDR1 ENHRY, CDR2 SYGVKD. There are 12 residues in the CDR3. V was shortened by 11 bases and J by 6 bases, with 16 bases between the two germline ends. CDR3 protein: CASRDPPDGYTF. Written as DNA, the CDR3 is TGTGCCTCAAGGGACCCCCCAGATGGCTACACCTTC.

This clonotype was detected only a few times. DNA of the CDR3: TGTGCCAGCAGCCACGACAGGGGAACAGATACGCAGTATTTT. Protein sequence: CASSHDRGTDTQYF. V usage is TRBV6-2 or TRBV6-3 and J usage is TRBJ2-3; 8 nucleotides agree with TRBD1. The CDR3 has 14 residues. Germline-derived CDR1 and CDR2 are MNHEY and SVGEGT. The V segment lost 6 bases and the J segment 3 bases; nucleotides outside the gene matches: 5.

The table lists this clonotype with a few counts. This chain connects TRBV12-3 or TRBV12-4 to TRBJ2-5, with no clear D. Trimming stripped 3 bases from V and 1 base from J, with 9 bases between. The CDR3 runs 14 residues. CDR3 nucleotide sequence: TGTGCCAGCAGTTTCCTAGGTATCCAAGAGACCCAGTACTTC. Its translation is CASSFLGIQETQYF.

This chain links TRBV5-4 with TRBJ2-3; TRBD1 matches 7 bases. Germline CDR1 is SGHNT and CDR2 is YYREEE (reference sequence). The junction had 9 bases not matched to a gene; V was cut back by 5 bases and J by 3 bases. The CDR3 consists of 15 residues. CDR3 nucleotides: TGTGCCAGCAGATCGTTACAGGGGCAGACAGATACGCAGTATTTT. Protein product: CASRSLQGQTDTQYF.

The J gene is TRBJ2-2, the V gene TRBV3-1, with a possible D match to TRBD2 (5 bases). The CDR3 length is 16 residues. V lost 3 bases and J 3 bases, leaving 14 bases between the germline ends. The germline gives CDR1 LGHDT, CDR2 YNNKEL (reference sequence). CDR3 in amino acids: CASSQRVGGDTGELFF. The CDR3 region has the DNA TGTGCCAGCAGCCAGAGGGTTGGCGGAGACACCGGGGAGCTGTTTTTT. Together with reference TRBV3-1 and TRBJ2-2, the CDR3 gives the full variable domain: DTAVSQTPKYLVTQMGNDKSIKCEQNLGHDTMYWYKQDSKKFLKIMFSYNNKELIINETVPNRFSPKSPDKAHLNLHINSLELGDSAVYFCASSQRVGGDTGELFFGEGSRLTVL.

The rearrangement links TRBV5-6 to TRBJ1-3; TRBD1 might be the D (6 bases). Trimming removed 4 bases from V and 4 bases from J, with 18 bases in between. The CDR3 has 16 residues. Germline V gene sequence: CDR1 SGHDT, CDR2 YYEEEE. The CDR3 coding sequence is TGTGCCAGCAGCCGTAACCCCTCGGGGGCCGGAAACACCATATATTTT. Translated: CASSRNPSGAGNTIYF.

The chain combines TRBV7-2 with TRBJ2-3; D unclear. Deletions cut 1 base from V and 4 bases from J, with 6 bases between. This CDR3 spans 13 amino acids. Germline V lookup: CDR1 SGHTA, CDR2 FQGNSA. Written as DNA, the CDR3 is TGTGCCAGCAGCTTAGAGTACGCAGATACGCAGTATTTT. Protein product: CASSLEYADTQYF.